This paragraph covers one TCR beta chain sequence. This clone was detected only once. It lacks a known antigen. No much larger clone exists at a distance of one base, and base qualities are not known. This sample was included in a study of blood T cell repertoires in COVID-19 (dated by TCRdb to 2019 to 2021). Describing the broader study: The collaborator samples originated in the United States, Italy and Spain and spanned the acute and convalescent phases of COVID-19. The material from the prospective study consisted of cDNA or gDNA derived from T cells, B-cell-depleted T cells, or PBMCs. The dataset comprised deeply sampled blood TCRbeta repertoires from subjects exposed to, actively infected with, or recovered from COVID-19. A freely available public database, intended as a resource for researchers studying the immune response to SARS-CoV-2, is where the repertoires were released. The samples were drawn from the first 160 participants of the ongoing ImmuneRACE study and from 1,254 subjects provided by 6 global collaborators. Nearly every sample came with metadata listing a de-identified subject ID, COVID-19 status, age in years and sex. Where available, HLA class I and class II types were taken from metadata supplied by the sample provider and were not determined by assay-based typing.

According to the germline V gene (reference sequence), CDR1 reads SEHNR and CDR2 reads FQNEAQ. Reading from cysteine to phenylalanine, the CDR3 counts 14 amino acids. The read is trimmed to its CDR3 DNA, 42 bases read in frame from base 1. Here V drops 5 bases and J drops 8 bases, and the junction holds 9 bases not matched to any gene. Each collaborating institution followed its own protocols to collect whole blood in K2EDTA tubes. For TCRbeta analysis, collaborators shipped samples as frozen whole blood, isolated PBMCs, or DNA extracted from either of those sample types. TCRbeta CDR3 regions were amplified from genomic DNA using the immunoSEQ Assay, a bias-controlled multiplex PCR. The paper's processing steps were these. Within the assay, amplification of reference gene primers was used to estimate how many nucleated cells each sample contained. Sequence reads were collapsed and filtered to measure the absolute abundance of every unique TCRbeta CDR3 rearrangement. For each sample, productive Simpson clonality was calculated as the square root of Simpson's diversity index across productive rearrangements. Not all clones reach the TCRdb copy of this immuneACCESS table, which keeps in-frame sequences only. Checked studies attribute under half of the gap to unresolved V genes and leave the rest unexplained. D and trimming come from the DNA, and the V and J calls and clone size come from that table. This sample has roughly 200,000 clones in its table, and 90% of those were observed once. Approximately 0.48% of the sample goes to the ten largest clones.

Broader findings and caveats from the paper: The quantity of clinical and demographic metadata differed by source and by participant and was supplied without curation.

The clonotype was recovered from a man aged 45-65 years with acute or convalescent COVID-19. The sample taken for sequencing was peripheral blood. This sequence uses TRBV7-9 and TRBJ2-1; a stretch of 7 junction bases matches TRBD1. The CDR3 corresponds to CASSNDRAFDEQFF. The DNA sequence is given as TGTGCCAGCAGCAACGACAGGGCCTTCGATGAGCAGTTCTTC.